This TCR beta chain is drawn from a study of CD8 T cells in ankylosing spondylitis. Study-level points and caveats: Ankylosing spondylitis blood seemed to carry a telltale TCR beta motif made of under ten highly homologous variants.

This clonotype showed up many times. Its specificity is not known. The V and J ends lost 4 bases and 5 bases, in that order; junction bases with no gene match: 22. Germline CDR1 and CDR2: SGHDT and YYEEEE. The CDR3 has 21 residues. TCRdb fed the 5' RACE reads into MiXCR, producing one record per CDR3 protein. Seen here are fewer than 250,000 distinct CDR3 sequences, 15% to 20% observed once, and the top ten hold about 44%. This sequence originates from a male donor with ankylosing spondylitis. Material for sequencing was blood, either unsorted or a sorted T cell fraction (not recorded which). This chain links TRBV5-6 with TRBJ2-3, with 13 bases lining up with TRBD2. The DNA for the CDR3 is TGTGCCAGCAGCCCCCTTCGGCCGGGACAGGAAGGACTAGCGGGAGAAGATACGCAGTATTTT. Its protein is CASSPLRPGQEGLAGEDTQYF.